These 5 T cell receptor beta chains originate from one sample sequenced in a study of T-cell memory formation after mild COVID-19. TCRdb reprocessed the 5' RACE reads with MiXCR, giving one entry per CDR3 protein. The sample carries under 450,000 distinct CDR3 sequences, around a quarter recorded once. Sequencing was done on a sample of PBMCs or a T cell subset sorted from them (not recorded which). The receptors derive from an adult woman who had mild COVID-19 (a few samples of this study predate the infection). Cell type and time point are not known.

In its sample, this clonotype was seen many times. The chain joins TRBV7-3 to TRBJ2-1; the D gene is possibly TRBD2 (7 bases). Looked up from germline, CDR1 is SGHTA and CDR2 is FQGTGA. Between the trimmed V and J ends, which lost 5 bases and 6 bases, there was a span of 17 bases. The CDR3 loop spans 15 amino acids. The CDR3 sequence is CASSQTGGPSNEQFF. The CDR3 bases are TGTGCCAGCAGCCAGACGGGGGGCCCGAGCAATGAGCAGTTCTTC. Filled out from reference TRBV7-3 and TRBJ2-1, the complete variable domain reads GAGVSQTPSNKVTEKGKYVELRCDPISGHTALYWYRQSLGQGPEFLIYFQGTGAADDSGLPNDRFFAVRPEGSVSTLKIQRTERGDSAVYLCASSQTGGPSNEQFFGPGTRLTVL.

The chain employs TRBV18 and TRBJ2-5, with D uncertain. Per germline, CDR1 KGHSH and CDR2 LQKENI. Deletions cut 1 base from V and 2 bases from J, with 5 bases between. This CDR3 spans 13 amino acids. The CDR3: CASSPQQQETQYF. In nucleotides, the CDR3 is TGTGCCAGCTCACCACAGCAACAAGAGACCCAGTACTTC.

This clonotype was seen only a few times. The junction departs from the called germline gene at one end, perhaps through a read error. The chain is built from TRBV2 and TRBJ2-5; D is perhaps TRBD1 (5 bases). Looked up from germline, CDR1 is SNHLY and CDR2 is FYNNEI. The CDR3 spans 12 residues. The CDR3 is CACRVDGETQYF. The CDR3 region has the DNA TGTGCCTGCAGGGTGGACGGGGAGACCCAGTACTTC.

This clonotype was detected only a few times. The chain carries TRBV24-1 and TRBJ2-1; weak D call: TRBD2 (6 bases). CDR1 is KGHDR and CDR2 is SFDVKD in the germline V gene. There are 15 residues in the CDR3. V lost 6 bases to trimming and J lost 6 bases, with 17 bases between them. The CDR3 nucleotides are TGTGCCACCAGTCCGGAGCGGGCGGGGCCCAATGAGCAGTTCTTC. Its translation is CATSPERAGPNEQFF.

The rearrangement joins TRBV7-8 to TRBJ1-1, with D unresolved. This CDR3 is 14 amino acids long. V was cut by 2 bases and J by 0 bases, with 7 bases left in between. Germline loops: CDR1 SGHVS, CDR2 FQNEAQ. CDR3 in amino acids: CASSLRTMNTEAFF. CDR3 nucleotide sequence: TGTGCCAGCAGCTTACGGACCATGAACACTGAAGCTTTCTTT.